The 32 T cell receptor beta chains given below trace back to one sample, sequenced in a study of long-term antiretroviral therapy in people with HIV. Investigators performed immunoSEQ version v3.0 at survey level. TCRdb keeps only in-frame clones here, not all; method: immunoSEQ multiplex PCR. The sample records about 19,000 clones, less than 85% being singletons. The input for sequencing was unsorted PBMCs, taken at the start of antiretroviral therapy, before treatment. The receptor source for this set is a man aged 18 to 29 with HIV.

This chain uses TRBV13 with TRBJ1-1; 7 bases map to TRBD1. The length of the CDR3 is 15 residues. Per germline, CDR1 PRHDT and CDR2 FYEKMQ (reference sequence). V lost 3 bases, J lost 2 bases, and 6 bases stayed unmatched. In nucleotides, the CDR3 is TGTGCCAGCAGCTTTGGGTGGACAGGTAACACTGAAGCTTTCTTT. This sequence encodes CASSFGWTGNTEAFF.

The genes are TRBV18 and TRBJ2-7; 14 bases align to TRBD2. CDR1 and CDR2 (germline): KGHSH, LQKENI. V lost 2 bases to trimming and J lost 6 bases; unmatched junction nucleotides: 3. The CDR3 sequence is 15 residues long. CDR3 loop: CASSPGTSGRGEQYF. CDR3 nucleotide sequence: TGTGCCAGCTCACCAGGGACTAGCGGGAGAGGCGAGCAGTACTTC.

The gene calls are TRBV20-1 and TRBJ2-2; no reliable D call. This CDR3 is 11 amino acids long. The V gene lost 3 bases and the J gene lost 6 bases, with 5 bases spanning the gap. Germline CDR1 and CDR2: DFQATT and SNEGSKA (reference sequence). DNA for the CDR3: TGCAGTGCTAGTATATCCGGGGAGCTGTTTTTT. Translation: CSASISGELFF.

The chain carries TRBV6-5 and TRBJ1-1; D uncertain. V lost 8 bases, J lost 0 bases, and 10 bases lay in between. The germline gives CDR1 MNHEY, CDR2 SVGAGI. The CDR3 contains 13 residues. In nucleotides, the CDR3 is TGTGCCAGCGGAGACACAGTGAACACTGAAGCTTTCTTT. Protein: CASGDTVNTEAFF.

V gene TRBV2 combines with J gene TRBJ1-1; D is undetermined. Germline assignment: CDR1 SNHLY and CDR2 FYNNEI. The CDR3 spans 15 residues. The ends were cut back, 3 bases at V and 0 bases at J, with 11 bases in the middle. CDR3 in amino acids: CASSDGHIMNTEAFF. The CDR3 DNA is TGTGCCAGCAGTGATGGTCACATAATGAACACTGAAGCTTTCTTT.

This clone has just a few counts. This sequence joins TRBV27 and TRBJ2-2; 15 bases are shared with TRBD2. The V gene end was trimmed by 2 bases and the J gene end by 5 bases; junction bases not matched to a gene: 3. The CDR3 is 17 residues long. Germline loops: CDR1 MNHEY, CDR2 SMNVEV (reference sequence). CDR3 bases: TGTGCCAGCAGTTTACCCGGACTAGCGGGAGGGACCGGGGAGCTGTTTTTT. Its translation: CASSLPGLAGGTGELFF.

Only one count was recorded for this clone. The chain carries TRBV7-9 and TRBJ1-3, with 8 nucleotides matching TRBD1. CDR3 size: 18 residues. V dropped 2 bases and J dropped 2; count of bases not matched to a gene: 11. The germline V gene has CDR1 SEHNR and CDR2 FQNEAQ (reference sequence). This CDR3 is CASSLPRTGIDAGNTIYF. The CDR3 coding sequence is TGTGCCAGCAGCTTACCAAGGACAGGGATAGATGCTGGAAACACCATATATTTT.

This clone has more than one count but fewer than ten. This chain joins TRBV11-2 and TRBJ1-2, with D possibly being TRBD1 (5 bases). Trimming cost V 2 bases and J 14 bases, with 18 bases left between them. The length of the CDR3 is 13 residues. Looked up from germline, CDR1 is SGHAT and CDR2 is FQNNGV. Written as DNA, the CDR3 is TGTGCCAGCAGCTTAAATCAGGGTTGGAGAGGGACCTTC. Its translation is CASSLNQGWRGTF.

There are a few counts of this clone. This chain uses TRBV6-6 with TRBJ2-7, with 8 nucleotides matching TRBD1. Germline V gives CDR1 MNHNY, CDR2 SVGAGI (reference sequence). Unmatched junction bases numbered 10, after V lost 5 bases and J lost 1 base. CDR3 length: 16 residues. CDR3 protein: CASSPLTGQGSYEQYF. The CDR3 DNA reads as TGTGCCAGCAGTCCCCTCACCGGACAGGGATCCTACGAGCAGTACTTC.

The chain uses TRBV5-1 and TRBJ1-1; a weak D match, TRBD1 (6 bases). The germline V gene has CDR1 SGHRS and CDR2 YFSETQ. The CDR3 loop spans 15 amino acids. V was clipped by 4 bases and J by 1 base, with 14 bases between them. In DNA form, the CDR3 reads TGCGCCAGCAGCCGACGGACAGCCGAGAACACTGAAGCTTTCTTT. Translation: CASSRRTAENTEAFF.

V gene TRBV27 combines with J gene TRBJ1-5; no firm D call. Trimming took 4 bases from V and 9 from J, leaving 13 bases between them. CDR3 length equals 13 residues. The germline CDR1 and CDR2 sequences are MNHEY and SMNVEV (reference sequence). The CDR3 reads CASSSGVLGPQHF. The CDR3 nucleotides are TGTGCCAGCAGTTCGGGAGTCCTGGGGCCCCAGCATTTT.

The genes are TRBV6-1 and TRBJ2-7; D not resolved. The CDR3 contains 12 residues. The germline gives CDR1 MNHNS, CDR2 SASEGT. Trimming removed 6 bases from V and 4 bases from J, with 10 bases in between. CDR3 nucleotides: TGTGCCAGCAGGCGATCCTTATACGAGCAGTACTTC. Amino acid sequence: CASRRSLYEQYF.

The gene calls are TRBV6-6 and TRBJ2-7; 9 nucleotides agree with TRBD1. The CDR3 has 15 residues. The germline V gene encodes CDR1 MNHNY and CDR2 SVGAGI (reference sequence). The trim removed 5 bases at V and 2 bases at J, leaving 7 bases unmatched. CDR3 sequence (DNA): TGTGCCAGCAGTAAGACCGGGACAGGGCCCTACGAGCAGTACTTC. It yields the protein CASSKTGTGPYEQYF.

In regard to this clone: Compared with germline, one end of the junction differs, possibly owing to a read error. CDR3 bases: TGTGCCAGCAGTTTAGAGGGAGGGGTCTCCTACAATGAGCAGTTCTTC. Its protein is CASSLEGGVSYNEQFF. The chain carries TRBV7-2 and TRBJ2-1; 7 nucleotides align to TRBD2. The CDR3 contains 16 residues. CDR1 is SGHTA, CDR2 FQGNSA, per germline.

The V and J genes are TRBV7-2 and TRBJ2-1, with 10 bases that match TRBD2. Germline trimming cut 5 bases from V and 15 bases from J; bases unmatched to any gene: 10. Germline V gene data show CDR1 as SGHTA and CDR2 as FQGNSA. The CDR3 extends over 13 amino acids. CDR3 nucleotides: TGTGCCAGCAGCATATCTAGCGGGAGTTCACCGTTCTTC. This encodes CASSISSGSSPFF.

This clone was observed a handful of times. The chain uses TRBV30 and TRBJ2-2; D unclear. The CDR3 extends over 10 amino acids. In germline, CDR1 is GTSNPN, CDR2 SVGIG (reference sequence). V dropped 5 bases and J dropped 6 bases, with 4 bases sitting between them. The CDR3 region has the DNA TGTGCCTGGGGGGCCGGGGAGCTGTTTTTT. Translation gives CAWGAGELFF.

CDR3 DNA: TGTGCCAGCAGCTTAGCTGGGGGCCAGAACACTGAAGCTTTCTTT. Translated: CASSLAGGQNTEAFF. This sequence joins TRBV7-9 and TRBJ1-1, with a weak D call TRBD1 (6 bases). V was shortened by 0 bases and J by 1 base, with 9 bases between the two germline ends. This CDR3 region has 15 residues. CDR1 SEHNR and CDR2 FQNEAQ come from the germline V gene (reference sequence). Drawing the rest from reference TRBV7-9 and TRBJ1-1, the complete variable domain is DTGVSQNPRHKITKRGQNVTFRCDPISEHNRLYWYRQTLGQGPEFLTYFQNEAQLEKSRLLSDRFSAERPKGSFSTLEIQRTEQGDSAMYLCASSLAGGQNTEAFFGQGTRLTVV.

The V and J genes are TRBV29-1 and TRBJ1-1, with 8 bases fitting TRBD1. J lost 1 base, V lost 6 bases, and 7 bases had no gene match. The CDR3 has 14 residues. The V gene's germline CDR1 is SQVTM and CDR2 ANQGSEA. The CDR3 sequence: CSVTKGQANTEAFF. In DNA, the CDR3 is TGCAGCGTAACCAAGGGACAGGCGAACACTGAAGCTTTCTTT.

The chain carries TRBV29-1 and TRBJ2-1; 10 positions match TRBD2. The CDR3 length is 15 residues. Germline V CDR1 and CDR2: SQVTM, ANQGSEA. The V gene end was trimmed by 4 bases and the J gene end by 9 bases; junction bases not matched to a gene: 12. CDR3 protein: CSVVPSGSVFGEQFF. CDR3 coding DNA: TGCAGCGTTGTCCCTAGCGGGAGCGTCTTTGGTGAGCAGTTCTTC.

As to this clone: The junction and the germline gene differ at one end; a read error may be behind it. This chain uses TRBV19 with TRBJ1-4; D possibly corresponds to TRBD1 (6 bases). Germline V lookup: CDR1 LNHDA, CDR2 SQIVND (reference sequence). This CDR3 is 14 amino acids long. The chain's CDR3 is CASSEGGTNQKLFF. CDR3 in DNA: TGTGCCAGTAGTGAGGGGGGGACTAATCAAAAACTGTTTTTT.

The chain has TRBV29-1 and TRBJ2-3; D is unclear. The CDR3 has 12 amino acids. Germline CDR1 and CDR2: SQVTM and ANQGSEA. The ends were cut back, 4 bases at V and 0 bases at J, with 5 bases in the middle. The chain's CDR3 is CSVAYSTDTQYF. CDR3 nucleotide sequence: TGCAGCGTTGCCTACAGCACAGATACGCAGTATTTT.

The rearrangement uses TRBV2 and TRBJ2-1; a possible D gene is TRBD2 (7 bases). The germline gives CDR1 SNHLY, CDR2 FYNNEI. Trimming shortened V by 8 bases and J by 2 bases, and 16 bases separated the two germline ends. The CDR3 contains 15 residues. In nucleotides, the CDR3 is TGTGCCAGCTGCGAAGGGGGGGCAGCCTACAATGAGCAGTTCTTC. Protein product: CASCEGGAAYNEQFF.

This sequence joins TRBV19 and TRBJ1-1; tentative D call: TRBD1 (6 bases). Germline V lookup: CDR1 LNHDA, CDR2 SQIVND (reference sequence). This CDR3 region has 15 residues. The V and J ends lost 6 bases and 4 bases respectively, with 18 bases between them. CDR3 amino acids: CASRNRQEHFTEAFF. DNA for the CDR3: TGTGCCAGTAGAAATAGACAGGAGCACTTCACTGAAGCTTTCTTT.

The J gene is TRBJ1-5, the V gene TRBV2, with unresolved D. The CDR3 consists of 13 residues. V was trimmed by 2 bases and J by 6 bases, leaving 8 bases between them. Germline CDR1 SNHLY, CDR2 FYNNEI. The CDR3 DNA reads as TGTGCCAGCAGTGAATCCCCCGGTCAGCCCCAGCATTTT. It codes for CASSESPGQPQHF.

The chain recombines TRBV7-8 with TRBJ2-3; possible D gene TRBD2, 6 bases. V was pared by 3 bases and J by 2 bases, with 9 bases between. Germline assignment: CDR1 SGHVS and CDR2 FQNEAQ. The CDR3 sequence is 14 residues long. CDR3: CASSFSGYTDTQYF. As DNA, the CDR3 is TGTGCCAGCAGCTTTAGCGGTTACACAGATACGCAGTATTTT.

As concerns this clone: At one boundary the junction diverges from the germline segment, which might be a read error. The rearrangement joins TRBV28 to TRBJ1-5; D call uncertain. This CDR3 comprises 14 residues. Germline assignment: CDR1 MDHEN and CDR2 SYDVKM. The CDR3 reads CASMEYDGNRPQHF. CDR3 DNA sequence: TGTGCCAGCATGGAATACGACGGCAATCGGCCCCAGCATTTT.

This rearrangement joins TRBV4-3 to TRBJ2-7, with 13 positions matching TRBD2. The CDR3 covers 16 residues. The V gene's germline CDR1 is LGHNA and CDR2 YSLEER. Trimming cost V 1 base and J 5 bases; bases outside gene matches: 5. Written as DNA, the CDR3 is TGCGCCAGCAGCCAAGGAAGGGGACTAGCGGGGAACGAGCAGTACTTC. Protein: CASSQGRGLAGNEQYF.

This rearrangement joins TRBV19 to TRBJ2-1; D is possibly TRBD2 (6 bases). The V end lost 3 bases, the J end lost 0 bases, and 12 bases lay between the germline ends. Germline CDR1 reads LNHDA; CDR2 reads SQIVND (reference sequence). There are 16 residues in the CDR3. The CDR3 sequence is CASSIGGTSSYNEQFF. Here the CDR3 DNA reads TGTGCCAGTAGTATTGGCGGGACCAGCTCCTACAATGAGCAGTTCTTC.

This sequence joins TRBV18 and TRBJ1-3; D is uncertain. Germline loops: CDR1 KGHSH, CDR2 LQKENI. V lost 8 bases and J lost 0, with 11 bases in between. CDR3 length equals 14 residues. The CDR3 DNA follows: TGTGCCAGCGCCAGACCGAACTCTGGAAACACCATATATTTT. It yields the protein CASARPNSGNTIYF.

The chain joins TRBV5-1 to TRBJ2-5; tentative D call: TRBD2 (5 bases). Per the germline V gene, CDR1 is SGHRS and CDR2 is YFSETQ. Trimming stripped 4 bases from V and 7 bases from J, with 11 bases between. CDR3 size: 12 residues. CDR3 DNA: TGCGCCAGCAGCCCCGGGGTGGCGACCCAGTACTTC. It yields the protein CASSPGVATQYF.

V gene TRBV5-4 combines with J gene TRBJ2-7; D may correspond to TRBD1 or TRBD2 (5 bases each). Germline V lookup: CDR1 SGHNT, CDR2 YYREEE (reference sequence). Between the trimmed V and J ends, which lost 4 bases and 4 bases, there was a span of 24 bases. The length of the CDR3 is 17 residues. The CDR3 nucleotides read TGTGCCAGCAGCCGCTTTGGGGGACCTTATTCCCCATACGAGCAGTACTTC. Amino acid sequence: CASSRFGGPYSPYEQYF. Looking up the rest from reference TRBV5-4 and TRBJ2-7 gives the full variable domain: ETGVTQSPTHLIKTRGQQVTLRCSSQSGHNTVSWYQQALGQGPQFIFQYYREEENGRGNFPPRFSGLQFPNYSSELNVNALELDDSALYLCASSRFGGPYSPYEQYFGPGTRLTVT.

In DNA, the CDR3 is TGCGCCAGCAGGGCGATTGGACTCGAAGGCACAGATACGCAGTATTTT. It translates to CASRAIGLEGTDTQYF. The chain combines TRBV4-1 with TRBJ2-3; a possible D gene is TRBD2 (5 bases). Germline V gene data show CDR1 as MGHRA and CDR2 as YSYEKL. CDR3 size: 16 residues. The germline V and J ends were trimmed by 6 bases and 1 base, with 17 bases remaining between them.